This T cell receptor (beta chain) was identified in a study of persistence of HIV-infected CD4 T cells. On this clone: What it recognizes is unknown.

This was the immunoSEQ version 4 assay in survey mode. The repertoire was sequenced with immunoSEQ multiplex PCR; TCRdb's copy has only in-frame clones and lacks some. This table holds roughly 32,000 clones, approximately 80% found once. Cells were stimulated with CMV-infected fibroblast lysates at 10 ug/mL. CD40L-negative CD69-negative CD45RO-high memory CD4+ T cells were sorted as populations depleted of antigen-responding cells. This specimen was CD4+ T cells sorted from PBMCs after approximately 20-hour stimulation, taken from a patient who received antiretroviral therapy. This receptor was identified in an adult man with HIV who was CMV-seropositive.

CDR3 coding DNA: TGTGCCAGCAGCTTAGTAGCGACAGAGACCCAGTACTTC. It translates to CASSLVATETQYF. The gene calls are TRBV7-3 and TRBJ2-5; a weak D match, TRBD2 (5 bases). The V and J ends lost 2 bases and 4 bases respectively, with 8 bases between them. Germline V lookup: CDR1 SGHTA, CDR2 FQGTGA. The CDR3 is made up of 13 amino acids.